The source of this T cell receptor (beta chain) is a study of T cell repertoires in cytomegalovirus infection. Study outcomes and limitations: Summed public TCR beta family frequency identified CMV carriers bearing the relevant HLA.

This clonotype was observed a handful of times. The target antigen is unknown. The CDR3 length is 15 residues. The germline V gene encodes CDR1 SGHAT and CDR2 FQNNGV. V lost 2 bases and J lost 1, with 11 bases in between. TCRdb reanalysed the reads using MiXCR and keeps one entry per CDR3 protein. The sample has roughly 990,000 distinct CDR3 sequences; approximately 32% are singletons. This chain connects TRBV11-2 to TRBJ1-1, with D unclear. Material: cultured CD8+ T cells from PBMCs, obtained from culture after CMV antigen stimulation. This sequence originates from a human donor in good health (CMV status not recorded). Some clones in this sample may be carry-over from other donors' samples. In DNA form, the CDR3 reads TGTGCCAGCAGCTTATGGCGGGGTAGGAACACTGAAGCTTTCTTT. It yields the protein CASSLWRGRNTEAFF.